The 29 T cell receptor beta chains below come from one sample, sequenced in a study of CD8 T cells in Susac syndrome. With random hexamers, reverse transcription was performed on roughly 0.5 to 1 ug of RNA. TCRdb reanalysed the immunoSEQ multiplex PCR reads using MiXCR and keeps one entry per CDR3 protein. The data show approximately 130,000 distinct CDR3 sequences, under 95% seen once. The material sequenced was CD8+ T cells from PBMCs. These receptor sequences come from a human donor with multiple sclerosis.

The chain has TRBV6-1 and TRBJ2-7; D gene uncertain. V lost 6 bases to trimming and J lost 2 bases, with 20 bases between them. Germline V gene sequence: CDR1 MNHNS, CDR2 SASEGT. The CDR3 has 16 amino acids. Here the CDR3 reads CASSQLTGDSTYEQYF. CDR3 sequence (DNA): TGTGCCAGCAGCCAGCTGACGGGCGATTCAACCTACGAGCAGTACTTC.

V and J are TRBV2 and TRBJ1-2; the D is unclear. This CDR3 contains 13 residues. Trimming removed 6 bases from V and 6 bases from J, with 14 bases in between. Germline V gives CDR1 SNHLY, CDR2 FYNNEI. The CDR3 sequence is CASRSAIPDGYTF. The CDR3, as DNA: TGTGCCAGCAGGAGTGCAATCCCGGATGGCTACACCTTC.

The chain combines TRBV18 with TRBJ2-2, with D unresolved. Germline V lookup: CDR1 KGHSH, CDR2 LQKENI. The CDR3 has 17 amino acids. V was cut by 0 bases and J by 3 bases, with 14 bases left in between. The CDR3 loop is CASSPPDRETDTGELFF. Written as DNA, the CDR3 is TGTGCCAGCTCACCACCGGATAGGGAAACCGACACCGGGGAGCTGTTTTTT.

The chain carries TRBV19 and TRBJ1-2, with a tentative D call TRBD1 (6 bases). The CDR3 covers 20 residues. V lost 0 bases, J lost 6 bases, and 29 bases lay in between. Germline-derived CDR1 and CDR2 are LNHDA and SQIVND (reference sequence). The CDR3 DNA sequence: TGTGCCAGTAGTATAGATTGGGACGCTACCCGGACAGTCGTCTTAGATGGCTACACCTTC. The encoded protein is CASSIDWDATRTVVLDGYTF.

This chain connects TRBV4-1 to TRBJ1-1, with D uncertain. Germline V gene data show CDR1 as MGHRA and CDR2 as YSYEKL. The CDR3 totals 13 residues. Trimming removed 4 bases from V and 4 bases from J, with 10 bases in between. The CDR3 DNA follows: TGCGCCAGCAGCCCGAACAGTTTCACTGAAGCTTTCTTT. It codes for CASSPNSFTEAFF.

The chain is built from TRBV7-9 and TRBJ1-2, with D unresolved. CDR3 length: 15 amino acids. V lost 4 bases and J 6 bases, leaving 18 bases between the germline ends. Germline V gene sequence: CDR1 SEHNR, CDR2 FQNEAQ (reference sequence). DNA for the CDR3: TGTGCCAGCAGCTCACTGACCTCCGGCACGGATGGCTACACCTTC. The encoded protein is CASSSLTSGTDGYTF.

The gene calls are TRBV28 and TRBJ2-2; TRBD1 aligns across 8 bases. V shed 3 bases, J shed 1 base, and the junction held 13 bases outside the gene matches. This CDR3 spans 19 amino acids. The V gene's germline CDR1 is MDHEN and CDR2 SYDVKM. The CDR3 DNA is TGTGCCAGCAGTTTCCCCGGACAGGGAGGTTTCGGGAACACCGGGGAGCTGTTTTTT. Protein: CASSFPGQGGFGNTGELFF. Variable domain in full (rest from reference TRBV28 and TRBJ2-2): DVKVTQSSRYLVKRTGEKVFLECVQDMDHENMFWYRQDPGLGLRLIYFSYDVKMKEKGDIPEGYSVSREKKERFSLILESASTNQTSMYLCASSFPGQGGFGNTGELFFGEGSRLTVL.

The chain employs TRBV9 and TRBJ2-3; 8 bases are shared with TRBD2. After removal of 4 bases from V and 6 bases from J, the junction contained 1 base not matched to a gene. Germline assignment: CDR1 SGDLS and CDR2 YYNGEE. The CDR3 extends over 12 amino acids. The CDR3 DNA reads as TGTGCCAGCAGCAGACTAGCGGATACGCAGTATTTT. Translation gives CASSRLADTQYF. The whole variable domain, filled in from reference TRBV9 and TRBJ2-3, reads DSGVTQTPKHLITATGQRVTLRCSPRSGDLSVYWYQQSLDQGLQFLIQYYNGEERAKGNILERFSAQQFPDLHSELNLSSLELGDSALYFCASSRLADTQYFGPGTRLTVL.

The chain recombines TRBV3-1 with TRBJ1-2; TRBD1 is a possible D gene (6 bases). The V end was cut by 0 bases, the J end by 4 bases, with 12 bases between. The V gene's germline CDR1 is LGHDT and CDR2 YNNKEL (reference sequence). This CDR3 has 15 residues. In DNA, the CDR3 is TGTGCCAGCAGCCAAGATTTGCCAGGGGTCTATGGCTACACCTTC. It translates to CASSQDLPGVYGYTF.

This chain links TRBV27 with TRBJ2-2; TRBD1 agrees at 9 bases. With 1 base clipped from V and 6 bases from J, the junction kept 6 bases outside the gene matches. Germline lookup yields CDR1 MNHEY and CDR2 SMNVEV (reference sequence). This CDR3 is 16 amino acids long. CDR3 coding DNA: TGTGCCAGCAGTTTATGGGACAGGGTTTCGTCCGGGGAGCTGTTTTTT. Its protein product is CASSLWDRVSSGELFF.

V and J are TRBV16 and TRBJ2-7; D remains ambiguous. Trimming cost V 0 bases and J 3 bases, with 12 bases left between them. The CDR3 sequence is 15 residues long. Germline V gene data show CDR1 as KGHSY and CDR2 as FQNENV. The CDR3: CASSQSGLGNYEQYF. CDR3 bases: TGTGCCAGCAGCCAATCAGGGCTCGGTAACTACGAGCAGTACTTC.

The chain has TRBV27 and TRBJ2-5, with 10 bases matching TRBD1. Germline CDR1 reads MNHEY; CDR2 reads SMNVEV (reference sequence). This CDR3 region has 14 residues. The ends lost 3 bases at V and 5 bases at J; junction bases unmatched: 3. This CDR3 is CASSLTGGWETQYF. The DNA for the CDR3 is TGTGCCAGCAGTTTGACAGGGGGCTGGGAGACCCAGTACTTC.

The chain is built from TRBV5-4 and TRBJ2-1; 9 nucleotides match TRBD2. Germline CDR1 and CDR2: SGHNT and YYREEE (reference sequence). The CDR3 consists of 14 residues. J lost 9 bases, V lost 6 bases, and 10 bases had no gene match. The CDR3 here is CASTIRAGGSEQFF. CDR3 DNA sequence: TGTGCCAGCACAATACGAGCGGGAGGTAGTGAGCAGTTCTTC.

This chain connects TRBV27 to TRBJ1-2; D gene ambiguous. The germline gives CDR1 MNHEY, CDR2 SMNVEV (reference sequence). CDR3 length: 13 amino acids. V was clipped by 3 bases and J by 3 bases, with 8 bases between them. The CDR3 sequence: CASSFGPDYGYTF. In DNA, the CDR3 is TGTGCCAGCAGTTTTGGGCCTGACTATGGCTACACCTTC.

J is TRBJ2-5 and V is TRBV9; possibly TRBD1 for D (6 bases). The ends were cut back, 0 bases at V and 5 bases at J, with 17 bases in the middle. Germline CDR1 and CDR2: SGDLS and YYNGEE. The CDR3 covers 16 residues. CDR3 in amino acids: CASSVGTEDFAETQYF. The CDR3, as DNA: TGTGCCAGCAGCGTAGGGACAGAAGACTTCGCGGAGACCCAGTACTTC.

The genes are TRBV24-1 and TRBJ2-1; 7 bases are shared with TRBD2. V was clipped by 9 bases and J by 1 base; unmatched bases: 8. CDR1 is KGHDR and CDR2 is SFDVKD in the germline V gene. This CDR3 has 15 residues. The CDR3 sequence is CATRGRGESYNEQFF. Here the CDR3 DNA reads TGTGCCACCCGTGGGAGGGGAGAGTCCTACAATGAGCAGTTCTTC.

The chain is built from TRBV11-2 and TRBJ2-7; 7 positions agree with TRBD2. The CDR3 sequence is 14 residues long. Trimming took 5 bases from V and 2 from J; bases not matched to a gene: 6. Germline CDR1 and CDR2: SGHAT and FQNNGV. The CDR3 region has the DNA TGTGCCAGCAGCCGTAGCGGGCTAGCCTACGAGCAGTACTTC. Its translation: CASSRSGLAYEQYF.

V and J are TRBV4-2 and TRBJ2-1, with 11 bases fitting TRBD2. There are 15 residues in the CDR3. CDR1 and CDR2 (germline): LGHNA, YNFKEQ. V dropped 1 base and J dropped 5; count of bases not matched to a gene: 1. The CDR3 sequence is CASSQVGLADNEQFF. The CDR3 bases are TGTGCCAGCAGCCAAGTGGGACTAGCGGACAATGAGCAGTTCTTC.

The rearrangement links TRBV15 to TRBJ1-1; D is uncertain. CDR1 is LNHNV and CDR2 is YYDKDF in the germline V gene (reference sequence). The CDR3 totals 13 residues. V was clipped by 6 bases and J by 6 bases, with 14 bases between them. CDR3 sequence: CATRKAGSPEAFF. For the CDR3, the DNA is TGTGCCACCAGAAAAGCCGGGTCTCCTGAAGCTTTCTTT.

The chain employs TRBV28 and TRBJ1-5; D possibly corresponds to TRBD1 (6 bases). Germline V gene sequence: CDR1 MDHEN, CDR2 SYDVKM. Trimming pared 5 bases from V and 0 bases from J, leaving 14 bases between. CDR3 length: 16 amino acids. CDR3 DNA sequence: TGTGCCAGCAGTGGACAGCCGGGGTATAGCAATCAGCCCCAGCATTTT. Translating it yields CASSGQPGYSNQPQHF.

The gene calls are TRBV29-1 and TRBJ2-1; 13 bases map to TRBD2. The V and J ends lost 5 bases and 8 bases, in that order; junction bases with no gene match: 3. This CDR3 is 13 amino acids long. Germline V gene data show CDR1 as SQVTM and CDR2 as ANQGSEA. CDR3 amino acids: CSVRLAGGHEQFF. The CDR3 DNA reads TGCAGCGTTCGACTAGCGGGAGGCCATGAGCAGTTCTTC.

The chain recombines TRBV29-1 with TRBJ2-3; D is possibly TRBD2 (5 bases). CDR3 length equals 12 residues. Germline V gene data show CDR1 as SQVTM and CDR2 as ANQGSEA. V was clipped by 6 bases and J by 5 bases, with 12 bases between them. CDR3 DNA sequence: TGCAGCGTGCGGACTGAGGGAGATACGCAGTATTTT. It translates to CSVRTEGDTQYF.

The chain is built from TRBV24-1 and TRBJ1-1, with D tentatively TRBD1 (5 bases). The CDR3 spans 14 residues. The V gene's germline CDR1 is KGHDR and CDR2 SFDVKD. Trimming took off 2 bases at V and 2 bases at J, with 8 bases between the two ends. CDR3 DNA: TGTGCCACCAGTGATTCGAGGGACAACACTGAAGCTTTCTTT. Encoded protein: CATSDSRDNTEAFF.

The chain is built from TRBV28 and TRBJ2-7; D uncertain. The CDR3 has 14 amino acids. Per the germline V gene, CDR1 is MDHEN and CDR2 is SYDVKM. Between the trimmed V and J ends, which lost 6 bases and 2 bases, there was a span of 14 bases. CDR3 DNA: TGTGCCAGCAGCCCTTCCCTGGGGACCTACGAGCAGTACTTC. It translates to CASSPSLGTYEQYF.

To note about this clonotype: One end of the junction is discordant with germline, which a read error may explain. The rearrangement joins TRBV29-1 to TRBJ1-1; TRBD1 is a possible D gene (6 bases). Germline V gene sequence: CDR1 SQVTM, CDR2 ANQGSEA. The CDR3 is made up of 21 amino acids. The CDR3 sequence: CSVEVFRYRVGSSSSNTEVFF. The CDR3 nucleotides are TGCAGCGTTGAAGTCTTTCGGTACAGGGTGGGTTCTTCCTCGAGTAACACTGAAGTTTTCTTT.

The CDR3 nucleotides are TGTGCCAGCAGTTTATCCAGCCGGGAGGCGGTGGGGACCACTGAAGCTTTCTTT. It specifies CASSLSSREAVGTTEAFF. V gene TRBV27 combines with J gene TRBJ1-1, with a tentative D call TRBD1 (5 bases). The V end lost 0 bases, the J end lost 4 bases, and 21 bases lay between the germline ends. The CDR3 covers 18 residues. Germline V lookup: CDR1 MNHEY, CDR2 SMNVEV (reference sequence).

This rearrangement joins TRBV19 to TRBJ1-1; no clear D gene. The V and J ends lost 3 bases and 3 bases respectively, with 8 bases between them. CDR1 and CDR2 from the germline V gene are LNHDA and SQIVND (reference sequence). The CDR3 has 13 amino acids. This chain's CDR3 is CASSMEGDTEAFF. The CDR3 DNA reads as TGTGCCAGTAGTATGGAGGGCGACACTGAAGCTTTCTTT.

The chain links TRBV4-3 to TRBJ2-7; D is undetermined. Trimming shortened V by 3 bases and J by 1 base, and 16 bases separated the two germline ends. The CDR3 runs to 16 residues. Germline-derived CDR1 and CDR2 are LGHNA and YSLEER. The CDR3: CASSQDPSYRSYEQYF. The CDR3 region has the DNA TGCGCCAGCAGCCAGGACCCCTCCTATCGTTCCTACGAGCAGTACTTC.

This chain connects TRBV5-6 to TRBJ1-2; 7 nucleotides match TRBD1. From germline, CDR1 is SGHDT and CDR2 YYEEEE. CDR3 length: 13 amino acids. Losses at the gene ends were 7 bases for V and 6 bases for J; bases not matched to a gene: 9. CDR3 region: CASQVVGGDGYTF. CDR3 in DNA: TGTGCCAGCCAGGTCGTAGGGGGCGATGGCTACACCTTC.